The T cell receptor beta chain described here comes from a study of blood T cell repertoires in COVID-19. After removal of 4 bases from V and 1 base from J, the junction contained 10 bases not matched to a gene. The CDR3 length is 17 residues. The germline V gene has CDR1 SNHLY and CDR2 FYNNEI. TCRdb keeps only in-frame clones here, not all; method: immunoSEQ multiplex PCR. The table shows about 270,000 clones, with approximately 84% occurring only once. The sequence came from a human donor with COVID-19, enrolled during active disease. The donor label of this sample is uncertain. Material: peripheral blood. V is TRBV2 and J is TRBJ2-1; 7 bases align to TRBD2. The CDR3 bases are TGTGCCAGCAGTGTGAGGGAGGGGAGGACATCCTACAATGAGCAGTTCTTC. Amino acid sequence: CASSVREGRTSYNEQFF.